This T cell receptor (beta chain) came from a study of blood T cell repertoires in COVID-19. Study background: Acute and convalescent COVID-19 specimens originated in the United States, Italy and Spain. T cells, B-cell-depleted T cells, or PBMCs supplied cDNA or gDNA.

The CDR3 loop spans 14 amino acids. The germline CDR1 and CDR2 sequences are SGHKS and YYEKEE (reference sequence). The V end lost 3 bases, the J end lost 2 bases, and 11 bases lay between the germline ends. Authors' analysis steps: Estimation of nucleated cell counts relied on the amplification of reference gene primers. The repertoire was sequenced with immunoSEQ multiplex PCR; TCRdb's copy has only in-frame clones and lacks some. V and J calls and clone size are those listed in that table; D and trimming were worked out from the DNA. The sample holds 150,000 to 180,000 clones; roughly 84% are singletons and the top ten take around 9.8%.

This TCR was sampled from a woman aged 45-65 years with acute or convalescent COVID-19. The sample was peripheral blood. The chain combines TRBV5-5 with TRBJ1-1; D is possibly TRBD1 (6 bases). The CDR3 here is CASSYPGTNTEAFF. CDR3 DNA sequence: TGTGCCAGCAGCTACCCCGGGACAAACACTGAAGCTTTCTTT.